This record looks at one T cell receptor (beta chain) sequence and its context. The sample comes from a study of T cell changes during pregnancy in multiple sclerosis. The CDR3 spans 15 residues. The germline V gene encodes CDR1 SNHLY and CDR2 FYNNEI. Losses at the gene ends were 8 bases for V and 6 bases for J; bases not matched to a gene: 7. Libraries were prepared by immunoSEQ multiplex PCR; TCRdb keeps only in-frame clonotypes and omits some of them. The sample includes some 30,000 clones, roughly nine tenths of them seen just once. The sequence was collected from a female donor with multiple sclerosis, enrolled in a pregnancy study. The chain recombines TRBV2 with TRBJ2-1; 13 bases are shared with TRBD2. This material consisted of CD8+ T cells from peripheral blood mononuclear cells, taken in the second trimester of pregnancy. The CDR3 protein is CASLPLAGGRNEQFF. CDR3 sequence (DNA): TGTGCCAGCCTCCCACTAGCGGGGGGGCGCAATGAGCAGTTCTTC.